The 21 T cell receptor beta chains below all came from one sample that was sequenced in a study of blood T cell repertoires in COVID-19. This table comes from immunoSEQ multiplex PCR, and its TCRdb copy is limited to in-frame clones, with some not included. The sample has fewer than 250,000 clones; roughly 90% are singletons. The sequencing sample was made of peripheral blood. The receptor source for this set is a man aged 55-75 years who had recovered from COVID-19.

CDR3 DNA: TGTGCCAGTAGTATATCAGGGTTCGGGAATTCACCCCTCCACTTT. This gives the protein CASSISGFGNSPLHF. This chain connects TRBV19 to TRBJ1-6; possibly TRBD1 for D (5 bases). Trimming cost V 2 bases and J 7 bases, with 12 bases left between them. The germline CDR1 and CDR2 sequences are LNHDA and SQIVND (reference sequence). The CDR3 contains 15 residues.

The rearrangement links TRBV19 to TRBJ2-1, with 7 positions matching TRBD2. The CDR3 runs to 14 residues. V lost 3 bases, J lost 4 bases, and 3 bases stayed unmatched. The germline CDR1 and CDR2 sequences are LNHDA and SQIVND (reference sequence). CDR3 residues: CASSIPGRYNEQFF. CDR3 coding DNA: TGTGCCAGTAGTATCCCCGGGAGGTACAATGAGCAGTTCTTC.

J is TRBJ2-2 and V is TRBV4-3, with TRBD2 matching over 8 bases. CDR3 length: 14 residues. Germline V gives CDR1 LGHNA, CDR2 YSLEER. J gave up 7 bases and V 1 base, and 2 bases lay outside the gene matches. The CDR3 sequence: CASSQASGGGELFF. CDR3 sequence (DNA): TGCGCCAGCAGCCAAGCGAGCGGGGGCGGGGAGCTGTTTTTT.

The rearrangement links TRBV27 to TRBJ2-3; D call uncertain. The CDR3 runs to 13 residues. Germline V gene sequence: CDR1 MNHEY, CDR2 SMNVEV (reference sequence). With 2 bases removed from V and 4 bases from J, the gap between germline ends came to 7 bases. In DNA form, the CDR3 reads TGTGCCAGCAGTTTAAGAGCACCAGATACGCAGTATTTT. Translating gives CASSLRAPDTQYF.

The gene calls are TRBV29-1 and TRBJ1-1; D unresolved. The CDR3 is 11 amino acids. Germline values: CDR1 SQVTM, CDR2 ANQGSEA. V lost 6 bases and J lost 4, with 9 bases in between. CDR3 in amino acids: CSVWSGTEAFF. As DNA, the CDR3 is TGCAGCGTCTGGAGTGGCACTGAAGCTTTCTTT.

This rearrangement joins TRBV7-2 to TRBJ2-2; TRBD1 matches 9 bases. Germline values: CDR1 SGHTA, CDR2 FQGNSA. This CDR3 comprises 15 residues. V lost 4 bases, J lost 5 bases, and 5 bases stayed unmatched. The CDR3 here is CASSSTGQGTGELFF. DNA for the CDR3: TGTGCCAGCAGCTCAACGGGACAGGGTACCGGGGAGCTGTTTTTT.

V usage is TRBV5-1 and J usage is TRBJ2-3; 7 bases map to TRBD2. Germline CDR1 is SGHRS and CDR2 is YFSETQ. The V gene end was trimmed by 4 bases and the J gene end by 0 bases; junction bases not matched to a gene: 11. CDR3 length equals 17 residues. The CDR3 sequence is CASSPVPSGRSTDTQYF. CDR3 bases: TGCGCCAGCAGCCCCGTTCCTAGCGGAAGAAGCACAGATACGCAGTATTTT. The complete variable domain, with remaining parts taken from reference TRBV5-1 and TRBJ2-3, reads KAGVTQTPRYLIKTRGQQVTLSCSPISGHRSVSWYQQTPGQGLQFLFEYFSETQRNKGNFPGRFSGRQFSNSRSEMNVSTLELGDSALYLCASSPVPSGRSTDTQYFGPGTRLTVL.

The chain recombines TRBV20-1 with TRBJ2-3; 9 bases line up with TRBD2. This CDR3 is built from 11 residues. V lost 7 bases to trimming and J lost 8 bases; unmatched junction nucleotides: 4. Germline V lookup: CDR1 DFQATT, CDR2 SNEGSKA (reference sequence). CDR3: CSGKGLATQYF. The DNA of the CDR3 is TGCAGTGGCAAGGGACTAGCTACGCAGTATTTT.

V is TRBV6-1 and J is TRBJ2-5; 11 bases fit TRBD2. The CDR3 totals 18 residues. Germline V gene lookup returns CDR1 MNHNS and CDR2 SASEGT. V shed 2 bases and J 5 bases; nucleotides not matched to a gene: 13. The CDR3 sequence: CASSELRLAGSRSETQYF. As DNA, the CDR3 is TGTGCCAGCAGTGAACTGAGACTAGCGGGGTCAAGATCGGAGACCCAGTACTTC.

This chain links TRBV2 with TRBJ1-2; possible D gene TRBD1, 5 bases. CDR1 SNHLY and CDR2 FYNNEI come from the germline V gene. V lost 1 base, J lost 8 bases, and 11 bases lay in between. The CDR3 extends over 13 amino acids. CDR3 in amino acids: CASSEGQGDGYTF. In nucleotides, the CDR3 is TGTGCCAGCAGTGAAGGGCAGGGCGACGGCTACACCTTC.

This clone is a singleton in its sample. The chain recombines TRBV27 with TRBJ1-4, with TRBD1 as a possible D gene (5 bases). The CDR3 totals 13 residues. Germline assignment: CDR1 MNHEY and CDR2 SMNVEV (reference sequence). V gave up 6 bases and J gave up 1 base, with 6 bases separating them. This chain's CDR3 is CASRGGTNEKLFF. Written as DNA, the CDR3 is TGTGCCAGCAGGGGGGGAACTAATGAAAAACTGTTTTTT.

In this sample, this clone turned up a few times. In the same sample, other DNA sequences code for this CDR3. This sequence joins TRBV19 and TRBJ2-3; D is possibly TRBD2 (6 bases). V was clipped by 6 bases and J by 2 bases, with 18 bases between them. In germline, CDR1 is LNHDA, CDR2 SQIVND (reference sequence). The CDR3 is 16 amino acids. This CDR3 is CASRGSGREFTDTQYF. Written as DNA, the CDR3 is TGTGCCAGTAGGGGGTCGGGGCGGGAATTCACAGATACGCAGTATTTT.

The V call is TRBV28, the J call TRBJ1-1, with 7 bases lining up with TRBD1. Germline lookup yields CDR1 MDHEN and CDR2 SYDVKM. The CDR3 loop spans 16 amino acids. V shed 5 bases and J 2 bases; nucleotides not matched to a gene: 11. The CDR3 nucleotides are TGTGCCAGCAGTGAGCCGCGAACAGGGGAAAACACTGAAGCTTTCTTT. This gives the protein CASSEPRTGENTEAFF.

CDR3 nucleotide sequence: TGTGCCAGCAGCTTTCAAGGGGCGCCAGACTCTGGGGCCAACGTCCTGACTTTC. Translating it yields CASSFQGAPDSGANVLTF. The chain carries TRBV5-6 and TRBJ2-6; possible D gene TRBD1, 5 bases. Germline CDR1 is SGHDT and CDR2 is YYEEEE. Trimming took 2 bases from V and 0 from J, leaving 15 bases between them. The CDR3 covers 18 residues.

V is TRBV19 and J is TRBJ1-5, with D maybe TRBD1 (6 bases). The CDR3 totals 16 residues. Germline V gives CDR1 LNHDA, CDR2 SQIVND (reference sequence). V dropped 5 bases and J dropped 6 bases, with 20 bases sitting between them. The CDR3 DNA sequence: TGTGCCAGTAGTGTACAGGGTGGGGTGGGTCGTCAGCCCCAGCATTTT. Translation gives CASSVQGGVGRQPQHF.

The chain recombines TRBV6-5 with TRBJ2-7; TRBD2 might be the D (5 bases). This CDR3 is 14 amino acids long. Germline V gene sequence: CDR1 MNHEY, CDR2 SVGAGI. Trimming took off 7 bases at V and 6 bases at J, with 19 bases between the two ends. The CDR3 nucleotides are TGTGCCAGCAATTTGAGTAGAGCAGCGGCCGAGCAGTACTTC. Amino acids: CASNLSRAAAEQYF.

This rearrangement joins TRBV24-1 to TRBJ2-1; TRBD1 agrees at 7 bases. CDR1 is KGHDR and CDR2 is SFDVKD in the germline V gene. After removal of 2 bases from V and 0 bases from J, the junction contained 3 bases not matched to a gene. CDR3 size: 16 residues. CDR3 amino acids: CATSDSPGGSYNEQFF. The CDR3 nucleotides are TGTGCCACCAGTGATTCCCCAGGGGGCTCCTACAATGAGCAGTTCTTC.

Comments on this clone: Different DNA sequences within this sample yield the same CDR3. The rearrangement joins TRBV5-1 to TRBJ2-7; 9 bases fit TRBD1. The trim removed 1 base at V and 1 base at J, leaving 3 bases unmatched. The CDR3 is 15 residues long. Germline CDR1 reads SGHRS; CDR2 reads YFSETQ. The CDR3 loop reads CASSLSGQGSYEQYF. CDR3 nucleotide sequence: TGCGCCAGCAGCTTGTCGGGACAGGGTTCCTACGAGCAGTACTTC.

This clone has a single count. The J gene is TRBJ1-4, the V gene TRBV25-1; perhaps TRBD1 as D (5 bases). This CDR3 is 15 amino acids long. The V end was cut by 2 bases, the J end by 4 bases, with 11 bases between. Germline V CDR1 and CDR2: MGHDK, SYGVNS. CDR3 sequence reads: CASSEGRQNNEKLFF. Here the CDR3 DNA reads TGTGCCAGCAGTGAAGGAAGACAGAATAATGAAAAACTGTTTTTT.

CDR3 sequence reads: CASSLQGRGDEQYF. CDR3 coding DNA: TGCGCCAGCAGCTTGCAGGGAAGGGGCGACGAGCAGTACTTC. The V call is TRBV5-1, the J call TRBJ2-7, with a tentative D call TRBD1 (5 bases). The CDR3 contains 14 residues. Germline V CDR1 and CDR2: SGHRS, YFSETQ. V was pared by 1 base and J by 5 bases, with 13 bases between.

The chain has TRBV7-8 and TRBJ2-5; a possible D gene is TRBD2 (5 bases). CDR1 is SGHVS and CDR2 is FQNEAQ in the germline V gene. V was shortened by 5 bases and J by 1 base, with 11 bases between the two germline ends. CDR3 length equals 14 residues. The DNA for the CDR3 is TGTGCCAGCAGCCGGACTTTAGCCCAAGAGACCCAGTACTTC. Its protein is CASSRTLAQETQYF.